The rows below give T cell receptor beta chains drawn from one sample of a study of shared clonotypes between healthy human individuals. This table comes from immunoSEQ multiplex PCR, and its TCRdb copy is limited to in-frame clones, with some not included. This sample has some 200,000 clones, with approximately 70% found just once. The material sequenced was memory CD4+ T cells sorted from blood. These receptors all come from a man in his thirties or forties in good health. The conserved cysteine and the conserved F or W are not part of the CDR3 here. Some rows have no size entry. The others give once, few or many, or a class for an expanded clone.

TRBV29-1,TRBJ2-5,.,SVEADRGRTETQY
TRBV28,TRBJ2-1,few,ASSTAGTLNEQF
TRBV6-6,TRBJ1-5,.,ASLMNSNQPQH
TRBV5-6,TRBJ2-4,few,ASNRLADKNIQY
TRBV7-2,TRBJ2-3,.,ASSLTNGGHTDTQY
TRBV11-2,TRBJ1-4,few,ASSLGSGARLATNEKLF
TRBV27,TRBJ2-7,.,ASSLSYGNYYEQY
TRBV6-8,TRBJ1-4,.,ASTPKSRGRAATNEKLF
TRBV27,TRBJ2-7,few,ASSFGHEQY
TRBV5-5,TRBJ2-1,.,ASSATSDNEQF
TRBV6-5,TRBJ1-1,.,ASRSGVVGAF
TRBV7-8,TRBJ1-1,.,ASSLGRFPTEAF
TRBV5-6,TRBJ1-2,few,ASSLGAWGEGYT
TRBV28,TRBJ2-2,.,ASSFFSGRRVRTGELF
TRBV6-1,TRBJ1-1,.,ASSEGGGLGLGTEAF
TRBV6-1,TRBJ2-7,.,ASSDDVWNEQY
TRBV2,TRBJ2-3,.,ASSVTPSTDTQY
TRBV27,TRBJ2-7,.,ASRFARGQGAYEQY
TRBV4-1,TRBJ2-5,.,ASSQRGVAGGEETQY
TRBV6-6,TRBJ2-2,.,ATRLLALNTGELF